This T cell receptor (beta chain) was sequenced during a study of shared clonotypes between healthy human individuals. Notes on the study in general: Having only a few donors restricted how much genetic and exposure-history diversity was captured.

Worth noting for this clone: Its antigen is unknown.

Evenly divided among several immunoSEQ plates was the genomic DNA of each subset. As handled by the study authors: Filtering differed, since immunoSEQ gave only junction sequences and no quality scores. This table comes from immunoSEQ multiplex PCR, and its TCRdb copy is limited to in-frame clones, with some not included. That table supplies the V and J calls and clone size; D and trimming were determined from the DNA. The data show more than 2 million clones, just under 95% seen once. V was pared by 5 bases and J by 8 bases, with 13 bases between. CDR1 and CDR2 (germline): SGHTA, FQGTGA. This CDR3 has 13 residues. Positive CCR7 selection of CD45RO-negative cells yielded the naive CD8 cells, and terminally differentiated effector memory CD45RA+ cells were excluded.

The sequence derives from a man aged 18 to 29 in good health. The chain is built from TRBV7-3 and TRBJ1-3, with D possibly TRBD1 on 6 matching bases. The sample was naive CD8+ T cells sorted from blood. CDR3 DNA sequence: TGTGCCAGCAGCCCAACGGCAGGGGACACCATATATTTT. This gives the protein CASSPTAGDTIYF.